One and the same sample provided the 10 T cell receptor beta chains below, sequenced in a study of blood T cell repertoires in COVID-19. Using immunoSEQ multiplex PCR, the repertoire was profiled, and TCRdb retains in-frame clones only, with some absent. This table has about 140,000 clones, roughly 80% appearing once. The sequencing sample was made of peripheral blood. Receptors originate from a man aged 60 to 75 who had recovered from COVID-19.

This clone was observed a few times. The chain has TRBV3-1 (or the pseudogene TRBV3-2) and TRBJ1-5, with 9 positions matching TRBD1. Germline V gene lookup returns CDR1 LGHDT and CDR2 YNNKEL (reference sequence). Trimming took 2 bases from V and 9 from J; bases not matched to a gene: 2. There are 13 residues in the CDR3. DNA for the CDR3: TGTGCCAGCAGCCAATCGGACAGGGGGCCCCAGCATTTT. The encoded protein is CASSQSDRGPQHF.

The J gene is TRBJ1-3, the V gene TRBV4-2; no firm D call. Germline CDR1 reads LGHNA; CDR2 reads YNFKEQ. V was clipped by 0 bases and J by 0 bases, with 12 bases between them. This CDR3 spans 17 amino acids. The CDR3: CASSQEVSSSSGNTIYF. The CDR3 DNA is TGTGCCAGCAGCCAAGAAGTTTCATCGAGCTCTGGAAACACCATATATTTT.

This chain's CDR3 is CASSPWEGNTGELFF. The CDR3 coding sequence is TGTGCCAGCAGCCCCTGGGAGGGGAACACCGGGGAGCTGTTTTTT. This sequence joins TRBV7-6 and TRBJ2-2; 7 nucleotides line up with TRBD2. Germline V lookup: CDR1 SGHVS, CDR2 FNYEAQ. The trim removed 5 bases at V and 1 base at J, leaving 4 bases unmatched. The CDR3 spans 15 residues.

This chain uses TRBV18 with TRBJ1-1; D is unclear. The CDR3 is made up of 15 amino acids. Trimming pared 3 bases from V and 2 bases from J, leaving 13 bases between. Germline assignment: CDR1 KGHSH and CDR2 LQKENI. The CDR3 loop is CASSPPRASNTEAFF. Written as DNA, the CDR3 is TGTGCCAGCTCACCCCCGAGGGCCAGTAACACTGAAGCTTTCTTT.

This chain joins TRBV9 and TRBJ2-5; D perhaps matches TRBD1 (5 bases). Trimming took off 0 bases at V and 1 base at J, with 10 bases between the two ends. In germline, CDR1 is SGDLS, CDR2 YYNGEE. This CDR3 comprises 15 residues. The CDR3 reads CASSVAPDTQETQYF. The CDR3 DNA sequence: TGTGCCAGCAGCGTAGCTCCGGACACCCAAGAGACCCAGTACTTC.

This clone occurred many times. The V call is TRBV2, the J call TRBJ1-5; 7 nucleotides agree with TRBD1. The CDR3 length is 15 residues. V lost 9 bases to trimming and J lost 4 bases; unmatched junction nucleotides: 12. The germline gives CDR1 SNHLY, CDR2 FYNNEI. The CDR3 coding sequence is TGTGCCAGGGTTATAGGACAGGTCGCGAATCAGCCCCAGCATTTT. It translates to CARVIGQVANQPQHF.

This chain joins TRBV6-6 and TRBJ1-3, with 9 positions matching TRBD1. Germline values: CDR1 MNHNY, CDR2 SVGAGI (reference sequence). The CDR3 sequence is 18 residues long. J lost 0 bases, V lost 5 bases, and 11 bases had no gene match. The CDR3 is CASSRQGVTRSSGNTIYF. CDR3 DNA sequence: TGTGCCAGCAGTCGACAGGGGGTTACCCGGAGCTCTGGAAACACCATATATTTT.

This chain links TRBV10-3 with TRBJ1-1, with TRBD1 matching 7 bases. Losses at the gene ends were 4 bases for V and 2 bases for J; bases not matched to a gene: 4. The CDR3 spans 14 residues. The germline gives CDR1 ENHRY, CDR2 SYGVKD. This chain's CDR3 is CAISAQGENTEAFF. The CDR3 bases are TGTGCCATCAGTGCGCAGGGGGAAAACACTGAAGCTTTCTTT.

The J gene is TRBJ2-3, the V gene TRBV5-4; 10 nucleotides agree with TRBD2. With 4 bases clipped from V and 1 base from J, the junction kept 15 bases outside the gene matches. Per germline, CDR1 SGHNT and CDR2 YYREEE (reference sequence). The CDR3 loop spans 19 amino acids. The CDR3 coding sequence is TGTGCCAGCAGCGTGGGGCCAGCGGGAGGGCCACGTCGCACAGATACGCAGTATTTT. Its translation is CASSVGPAGGPRRTDTQYF.

V and J are TRBV28 and TRBJ2-2, with D hard to call. Looked up from germline, CDR1 is MDHEN and CDR2 is SYDVKM. Deletions cut 7 bases from V and 7 bases from J, with 10 bases between. CDR3 length equals 12 residues. The CDR3 coding sequence is TGTGCCAGCATAGAGGAAAGCGGGGAGCTGTTTTTT. It is translated as CASIEESGELFF.